Included here is one T cell receptor beta chain sequence, with context. The V and J ends lost 4 bases and 2 bases, in that order; junction bases with no gene match: 7. CDR1 is MNHEY, CDR2 SMNVEV, per germline (reference sequence). The CDR3 has 16 residues. The protocol was immunoSEQ multiplex PCR, while the TCRdb copy is restricted to in-frame clones and leaves out a portion. The sample includes 100,000 or so clones, about 90% of them seen just once. The sample comes from a study of control samples from healthy donors and cancer patients. The TCR originated in a woman aged 45-65 years in good health. V usage is TRBV27 and J usage is TRBJ2-1, with 8 nucleotides matching TRBD1. Sequencing input: blood. The CDR3 spells CASSSLPDRAYNEQFF. The CDR3 DNA sequence: TGTGCCAGCAGTTCCCTTCCGGACAGGGCCTACAATGAGCAGTTCTTC.